The T cell receptor (beta chain) described here comes from a study of blood T cell repertoires in COVID-19. The wider study: The United States, Italy and Spain provided the acute and convalescent COVID-19 samples. Sample material is recorded as cDNA or gDNA derived from T cells, B-cell-depleted T cells, or PBMCs.

Authors' methods: Reference gene primer amplification gave nucleated cell count estimates. Profiling relied on immunoSEQ multiplex PCR, and the TCRdb table lists in-frame clones only, not all of them. V and J calls and clone size are as listed in that table; D and trimming were resolved from the DNA. This table holds roughly 160,000 clones, around 86% found once. From germline, CDR1 is SGHRS and CDR2 YFSETQ. CDR3 length equals 19 residues. Trimming at V came to 1 base and at J to 4 bases, leaving 17 bases not matched to a gene. The sequence came from a man aged 18 to 30 with acute or convalescent COVID-19. Sequenced sample: peripheral blood. The chain couples TRBV5-1 to TRBJ2-1; 7 bases map to TRBD2. The CDR3 sequence: CASSLKFHLTSAVYNEQFF. CDR3 DNA: TGCGCCAGCAGCTTGAAATTTCACCTTACTAGCGCAGTTTACAATGAGCAGTTCTTC. Looking up the rest from reference TRBV5-1 and TRBJ2-1 gives the full variable domain: KAGVTQTPRYLIKTRGQQVTLSCSPISGHRSVSWYQQTPGQGLQFLFEYFSETQRNKGNFPGRFSGRQFSNSRSEMNVSTLELGDSALYLCASSLKFHLTSAVYNEQFFGPGTRLTVL.